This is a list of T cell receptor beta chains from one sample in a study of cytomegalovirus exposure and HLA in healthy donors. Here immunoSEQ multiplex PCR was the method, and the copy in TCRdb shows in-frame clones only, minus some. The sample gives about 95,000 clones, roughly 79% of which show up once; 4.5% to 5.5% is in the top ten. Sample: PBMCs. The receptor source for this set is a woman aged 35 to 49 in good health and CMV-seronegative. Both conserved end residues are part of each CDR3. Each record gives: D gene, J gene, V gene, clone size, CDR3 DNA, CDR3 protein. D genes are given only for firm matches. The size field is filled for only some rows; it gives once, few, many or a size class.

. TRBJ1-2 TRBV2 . TGTGCCAGCAGGGAATCCCTGAGAGATGGCTACACCTTC CASRESLRDGYTF
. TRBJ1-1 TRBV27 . TGTGCCAGCAGTTTTCAGGGGCCCACTGAAGCTTTCTTT CASSFQGPTEAFF
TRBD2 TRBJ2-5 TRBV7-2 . TGTGCCAGCAGCTTATCGGGACTAGCGGGGGAAGAGACCCAGTACTTC CASSLSGLAGEETQYF
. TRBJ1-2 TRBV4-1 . TGCGCCAGCAGCCAAGATCGTAAGGAGGCAGACTTCTATGGCTACACCTTC CASSQDRKEADFYGYTF
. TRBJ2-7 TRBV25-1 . TGTGCCACCTCAGTCACCGCCTACGAGCAGTACTTC CATSVTAYEQYF
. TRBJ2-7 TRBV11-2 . TGTGCCAGCAGCGCTTTACAGGGAGGGCGATTAGAGCAGTACTTC CASSALQGGRLEQYF
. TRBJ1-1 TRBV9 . TGTGCCAGCAGCCATGAGGCGATGAACACTGAAGCTTTCTTT CASSHEAMNTEAFF
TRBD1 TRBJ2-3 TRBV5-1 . TGCGCCACTCTTTACACCGGGACAGGTACTAACCGGGGCACAGATACGCAGTATTTT CATLYTGTGTNRGTDTQYF
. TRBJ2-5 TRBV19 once TGTGCCAGTAGTACCGGACAGAACACCGAGACCCAGTACTTC CASSTGQNTETQYF
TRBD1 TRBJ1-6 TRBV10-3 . TGTGCCATCAGTCCGGGACAGGGGGATTCACCCCTCCACTTT CAISPGQGDSPLHF
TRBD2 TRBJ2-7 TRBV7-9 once TGTGCCAGCAATGGGGGCGGGGGGGCATTGTACGAGCAGTACTTC CASNGGGGALYEQYF
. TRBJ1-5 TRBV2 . TGTGCCAGCAGTGCCTGGGGGCGGTACGGACAGCCCCAGCATTTT CASSAWGRYGQPQHF
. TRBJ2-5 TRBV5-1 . TGCGCCAGCAGCGGCGGTAGCCGGGAGACCCAGTACTTC CASSGGSRETQYF
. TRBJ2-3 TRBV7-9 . TGTGCCAGCAGCTTACCCGGCACAGATACGCAGTATTTT CASSLPGTDTQYF
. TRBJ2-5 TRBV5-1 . TGCGCCAGCAGCCCCGGTTCTGGGACTTCGGCAGAGACCCAGTACTTC CASSPGSGTSAETQYF
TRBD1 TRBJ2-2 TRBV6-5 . TGTGCCAGCAGACAGGGGGTTTATCCCGGGGAGCTGTTTTTT CASRQGVYPGELFF
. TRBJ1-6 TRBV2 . TGTGCCAGTAAGACCCGGACTGTAGGGTCACCCCTCCACTTT CASKTRTVGSPLHF
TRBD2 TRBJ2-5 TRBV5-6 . TGTGCCAGCAGCTTGCTAGCGGGGGGCCAAGAGACCCAGTACTTC CASSLLAGGQETQYF
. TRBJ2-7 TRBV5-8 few TGTGCCAGCAGCCCGGCGGCAGCTGCCTACGAGCAGTACTTC CASSPAAAAYEQYF
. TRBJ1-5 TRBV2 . TGTGCCAGCAGTGTGCTCGCTAGAAAGCCCCAGCATTTT CASSVLARKPQHF
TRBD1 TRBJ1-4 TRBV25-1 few TGTGCCAGCAGTTGGACAGGGGGCGTCGGAACTAATGAAAAACTGTTTTTT CASSWTGGVGTNEKLFF
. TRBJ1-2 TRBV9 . TGTGCCAGCAGCGCTAGAGGAGATAACTATGGCTACACCTTC CASSARGDNYGYTF
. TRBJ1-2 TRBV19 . TGTGCCAGCCAGAACCCAGAAGACGGGTATGGCTACACCTTC CASQNPEDGYGYTF
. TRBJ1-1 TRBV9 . TGTGCCAGCAGCGTAGGGTCGGTCACTGAAGCTTTCTTT CASSVGSVTEAFF
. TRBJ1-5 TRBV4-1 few TGCGCCAGCAGCCAAGTCACCAGTCAGCCCCAGCATTTT CASSQVTSQPQHF
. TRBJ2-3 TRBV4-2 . TGTGCCAGCAGCCCGCAGGGAGGTACTAGCACAGATACGCAGTATTTT CASSPQGGTSTDTQYF
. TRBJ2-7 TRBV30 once TGTGCCTGGAGTACCGGAGGCGAGCAGTACTTC CAWSTGGEQYF
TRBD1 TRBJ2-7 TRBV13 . TGTGCCAGCAGCCCACAGGGGTCCGTCTCCTACGAGCAGTACTTC CASSPQGSVSYEQYF
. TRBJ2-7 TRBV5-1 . TGCGCCAGCCGGGACAACTACGAGCAGTACTTC CASRDNYEQYF
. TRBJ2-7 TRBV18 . TGTGCCAGCTCACCGGAACAGGGCTACGAGCAGTACTTC CASSPEQGYEQYF
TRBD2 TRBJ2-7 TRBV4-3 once TGCGCCAGCAGCCATGCCTTAGCGGGGGGCACAGCCTACGAGCAGTACTTC CASSHALAGGTAYEQYF
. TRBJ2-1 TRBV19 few TGTGCCAGTAGTATAGCCCAGGGGTTGGGGGACTCCTACAATGAGCAGTTCTTC CASSIAQGLGDSYNEQFF
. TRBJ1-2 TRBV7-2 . TGTGCCAGCAGCTTAGGAGCAGGGGCGATCAACTATGGCTACACCTTC CASSLGAGAINYGYTF
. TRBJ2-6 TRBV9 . TGTGCCAGCAGCGTAGTTTCCCGGTTTAATCTAGGGGCCAACGTCCTGACTTTC CASSVVSRFNLGANVLTF
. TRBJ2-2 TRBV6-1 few TGTGCCAGCAGTGAAGGCAGGTCGAACACCGGGGAGCTGTTTTTT CASSEGRSNTGELFF
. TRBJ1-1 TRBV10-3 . TGTGCCATCCAGACCGAGGGGAACACTGAAGCTTTCTTT CAIQTEGNTEAFF
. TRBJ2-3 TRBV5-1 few TGCGCCAGCAGCTCAAGCGGAGGGCGCACAGATACGCAGTATTTT CASSSSGGRTDTQYF
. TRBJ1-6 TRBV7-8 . TGTGCCAGCAGCTTAAGTCGCAGCGCCAGCTCCTATAATTCACCCCTCCACTTT CASSLSRSASSYNSPLHF
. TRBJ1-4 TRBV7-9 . TGTGCCAGCAGCGGAAGACATGATAGGGACTTAACCGAAAAACTGTTTTTT CASSGRHDRDLTEKLFF
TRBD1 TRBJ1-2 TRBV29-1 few TGCAGCGTGACAGGGTATACTAACTATGGCTACACCTTC CSVTGYTNYGYTF
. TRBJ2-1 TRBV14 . TGTGCCAGCAGCCGCGAGACAGTGCCCCGCCAGTTCTTC CASSRETVPRQFF
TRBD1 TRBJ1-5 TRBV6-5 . TGTGCCAGCAGACCCGGACAGGGTGAGCAGCCCCAGCATTTT CASRPGQGEQPQHF
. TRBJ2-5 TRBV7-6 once TGTGCCAGCAGCCATCGGGAAGAGACCCAGTACTTC CASSHREETQYF
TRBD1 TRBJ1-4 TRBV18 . TGTGCCAGCTCACACGACAGGGCTGAAAAACTGTTTTTT CASSHDRAEKLFF
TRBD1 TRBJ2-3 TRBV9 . TGTGCCAGCAGCGCCACCGGGACAGGGGATGCAGATACGCAGTATTTT CASSATGTGDADTQYF
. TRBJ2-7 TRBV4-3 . TGCGCCAGCAGCCAAGACCCCAGGACCAGGGCGTACGAGCAGTACTTC CASSQDPRTRAYEQYF
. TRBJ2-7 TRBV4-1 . TGCGCCAGCAGCCAAGGACAGTACTACGAGCAGTACTTC CASSQGQYYEQYF
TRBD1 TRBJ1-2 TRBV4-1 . TGCGCCAGCAGCCAAGTTCGTAGGACAGGGGGCCATGGCTACACCTTC CASSQVRRTGGHGYTF
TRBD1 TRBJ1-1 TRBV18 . TGTGCCAGCTCACCCGACAGGGGGAACACTGAAGCTTTCTTT CASSPDRGNTEAFF
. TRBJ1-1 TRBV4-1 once TGCGCCAGCAGCCAAGCCTACAGGGTGGGGACTGAAGCTTTCTTT CASSQAYRVGTEAFF
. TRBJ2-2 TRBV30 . TGTGCCTGGAGTCCAGGACCGGGGAGAGGGGAGCTGTTTTTT CAWSPGPGRGELFF
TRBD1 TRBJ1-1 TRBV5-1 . TGCGCCAGCAGCCCGGGGCTCGGACAGGGTGAAACGGCTGAAGCTTTCTTT CASSPGLGQGETAEAFF
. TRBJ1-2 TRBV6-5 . TGTGCCAGCGGAGACGGCAGGGGTTATGGCTACACCTTC CASGDGRGYGYTF
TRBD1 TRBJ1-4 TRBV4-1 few TGCGCCAGCAGGGGACAGGGTACGCCTAATGAAAAACTGTTTTTT CASRGQGTPNEKLFF
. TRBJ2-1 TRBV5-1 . TGCGCCAGCAGACGTCAGGGAAGCTCCTACAATGAGCAGTTCTTC CASRRQGSSYNEQFF